A single sample is the source of the 24 T cell receptor beta chains below, sequenced in a study of OX40 agonist ivuxolimab in advanced cancers. Libraries were prepared by immunoSEQ multiplex PCR; TCRdb keeps only in-frame clonotypes and omits some of them. The table records 20,000 to 25,000 clones, 84% of them present only once. Here the sequenced sample was CD4+ or CD8+ T cells sorted from blood, taken in a trial of the OX40 agonist ivuxolimab. These receptor sequences come from an adult with an advanced solid tumor such as melanoma, head and neck, liver or kidney cancer.

This clone was seen a few times. The chain has TRBV11-1 and TRBJ1-6; D is undetermined. Germline V gene data show CDR1 as SGHAT and CDR2 as FQDESV (reference sequence). The CDR3 totals 14 residues. With 1 base removed from V and 4 bases from J, the gap between germline ends came to 5 bases. The CDR3 DNA is TGTGCCAGCAGCTTAGGAAGTTATAATTCACCCCTCCACTTT. Protein: CASSLGSYNSPLHF.

The sample holds one count of this clone. This rearrangement joins TRBV5-1 to TRBJ2-5; 7 bases line up with TRBD1. The CDR3 totals 16 residues. Germline CDR1 is SGHRS and CDR2 is YFSETQ. V shed 2 bases and J 4 bases; nucleotides not matched to a gene: 11. Written as DNA, the CDR3 is TGCGCCAGCAGCTTTACAGGGGATAGCGTAGGAGAGACCCAGTACTTC. Translation: CASSFTGDSVGETQYF.

V usage is TRBV10-3 and J usage is TRBJ2-5; no firm D call. Germline V gives CDR1 ENHRY, CDR2 SYGVKD. V gave up 5 bases and J gave up 4 bases, with 8 bases separating them. The CDR3 is made up of 12 amino acids. CDR3: CAISLSTETQYF. The DNA for the CDR3 is TGTGCCATCAGTCTTAGTACAGAGACCCAGTACTTC.

The genes are TRBV6-5 and TRBJ2-7; maybe TRBD2 (5 bases). The CDR3 has 11 residues. With 2 bases removed from V and 11 bases from J, the gap between germline ends came to 10 bases. The germline gives CDR1 MNHEY, CDR2 SVGAGI. This CDR3 reads CASSYTGIEYF. CDR3 bases: TGTGCCAGCAGTTACACGGGAATTGAGTACTTC.

This clone was observed once. The chain is built from TRBV13 and TRBJ2-1, with D possibly matching TRBD2 (7 bases). The CDR3 totals 17 residues. The V gene's germline CDR1 is PRHDT and CDR2 FYEKMQ (reference sequence). V was cut by 5 bases and J by 4 bases, with 21 bases left in between. In nucleotides, the CDR3 is TGTGCCAGCAGCCAGGGGTGGCGGGAGTATAGTTACAATGAGCAGTTCTTC. Encoded protein: CASSQGWREYSYNEQFF. The full variable domain, rest sourced from reference TRBV13 and TRBJ2-1, is AAGVIQSPRHLIKEKRETATLKCYPIPRHDTVYWYQQGPGQDPQFLISFYEKMQSDKGSIPDRFSAQQFSDYHSELNMSSLELGDSALYFCASSQGWREYSYNEQFFGPGTRLTVL.

The rearrangement joins TRBV29-1 to TRBJ2-1; perhaps D is TRBD1 or TRBD2 (5 bases each). The CDR3 has 13 amino acids. V was trimmed by 1 base and J by 4 bases, leaving 8 bases between them. Per the germline V gene, CDR1 is SQVTM and CDR2 is ANQGSEA. The CDR3 bases are TGCAGCGTTGAAGCGGGACCATACAATGAGCAGTTCTTC. Residues: CSVEAGPYNEQFF.

The chain joins TRBV19 to TRBJ2-1; D is unclear. The length of the CDR3 is 14 residues. V dropped 6 bases and J dropped 10 bases, with 19 bases sitting between them. Looked up from germline, CDR1 is LNHDA and CDR2 is SQIVND (reference sequence). The CDR3 sequence: CASSLPSPAGEQFF. The CDR3 DNA reads TGTGCCAGTAGCCTCCCCAGTCCGGCCGGGGAGCAGTTCTTC.

The gene calls are TRBV7-9 and TRBJ1-1; D gene ambiguous. Germline V gene lookup returns CDR1 SEHNR and CDR2 FQNEAQ (reference sequence). The CDR3 loop spans 14 amino acids. V shed 3 bases and J shed 1 base, with 9 bases lying between them. The CDR3 is CASSFARQNTEAFF. CDR3 in DNA: TGTGCCAGCAGCTTCGCCAGACAGAACACTGAAGCTTTCTTT.

The chain uses TRBV15 and TRBJ1-3; 8 bases map to TRBD1. This CDR3 comprises 17 residues. The V gene's germline CDR1 is LNHNV and CDR2 YYDKDF (reference sequence). The V gene end was trimmed by 5 bases and the J gene end by 2 bases; junction bases not matched to a gene: 11. CDR3: CATSSIQGARTGNTIYF. CDR3 sequence (DNA): TGTGCCACCAGCTCTATTCAGGGGGCGAGGACTGGAAACACCATATATTTT.

J is TRBJ2-7 and V is TRBV6-5; D remains ambiguous. Germline CDR1 reads MNHEY; CDR2 reads SVGAGI. This CDR3 is built from 11 residues. With 5 bases removed from V and 2 bases from J, the gap between germline ends came to 4 bases. CDR3 region: CASSEAYEQYF. Here the CDR3 DNA reads TGTGCCAGCAGTGAGGCCTACGAGCAGTACTTC.

The chain combines TRBV28 with TRBJ2-1; D is ambiguous. CDR1 and CDR2 (germline): MDHEN, SYDVKM. CDR3 size: 14 residues. Trimming stripped 4 bases from V and 8 bases from J, with 15 bases between. In nucleotides, the CDR3 is TGTGCCAGCAGTTGGCAGGTCTTGGCCGATGAGCAGTTCTTC. It yields the protein CASSWQVLADEQFF.

This chain links TRBV10-3 with TRBJ1-4, with a weak D call TRBD1 (5 bases). Per germline, CDR1 ENHRY and CDR2 SYGVKD. The CDR3 has 12 residues. V lost 11 bases to trimming and J lost 5 bases, with 12 bases between them. The CDR3 region has the DNA TGTGCCGCGGGGGGTGGGAATGAAAAACTGTTTTTT. It is translated as CAAGGGNEKLFF.

The chain carries TRBV11-2 and TRBJ2-3, with TRBD2 matching 7 bases. The CDR3 runs 15 residues. Germline CDR1 reads SGHAT; CDR2 reads FQNNGV. V lost 4 bases to trimming and J lost 0 bases; unmatched junction nucleotides: 4. The CDR3 region is CASSYSGVSTDTQYF. For the CDR3, the DNA is TGTGCCAGCAGCTACAGCGGGGTTAGCACAGATACGCAGTATTTT.

V is TRBV7-2 and J is TRBJ2-1; 14 nucleotides match TRBD2. From germline, CDR1 is SGHTA and CDR2 FQGNSA. Losses at the gene ends were 1 base for V and 10 bases for J; bases not matched to a gene: 6. This CDR3 contains 16 residues. The CDR3 is CASSLEGTSGRFEQFF. CDR3 DNA sequence: TGTGCCAGCAGCTTAGAAGGGACTAGCGGGAGATTCGAGCAGTTCTTC.

The rearrangement joins TRBV4-2 to TRBJ1-1; D is unresolved. The CDR3 is 13 residues long. Germline CDR1 is LGHNA and CDR2 is YNFKEQ. V was shortened by 5 bases and J by 3 bases, with 10 bases between the two germline ends. The CDR3 here is CASSLTGYTEAFF. The CDR3 DNA reads TGTGCCAGCAGCTTGACGGGGTACACTGAAGCTTTCTTT.

This chain uses TRBV6-1 with TRBJ1-4; possible D gene TRBD1, 6 bases. The CDR3 is made up of 14 amino acids. The V gene's germline CDR1 is MNHNS and CDR2 SASEGT. V lost 4 bases, J lost 7 bases, and 13 bases lay in between. The CDR3 here is CASSGPGAGEKLFF. CDR3 coding DNA: TGTGCCAGCAGTGGCCCGGGGGCTGGTGAAAAACTGTTTTTT.

The V gene is TRBV28, the J gene TRBJ2-1; 8 nucleotides agree with TRBD2. Germline CDR1 reads MDHEN; CDR2 reads SYDVKM. The CDR3 spans 15 residues. V shed 5 bases, J shed 9 bases, and the junction held 12 bases outside the gene matches. The CDR3 bases are TGTGCCAGCAGTGCCGGGACTAGGGGTGTAGGTGAGCAGTTCTTC. It translates to CASSAGTRGVGEQFF.

The rearrangement uses TRBV28 and TRBJ2-3; 12 bases line up with TRBD1. Germline V gene lookup returns CDR1 MDHEN and CDR2 SYDVKM. This CDR3 has 16 residues. The V and J ends lost 6 bases and 6 bases, in that order; junction bases with no gene match: 10. The DNA for the CDR3 is TGTGCCAGCAGCAAACCGGGACAGGGGGCAGCGGATACGCAGTATTTT. It yields the protein CASSKPGQGAADTQYF.

The chain links TRBV27 to TRBJ2-1; 9 bases fit TRBD2. This CDR3 comprises 15 residues. J gave up 7 bases and V 3 bases, and 7 bases lay outside the gene matches. Germline CDR1 and CDR2: MNHEY and SMNVEV (reference sequence). CDR3 sequence: CASSFMGTSLNEQFF. The DNA for the CDR3 is TGTGCCAGCAGTTTTATGGGGACTAGCCTAAATGAGCAGTTCTTC.

CDR3 protein: CASSPGRPDGYTF. The CDR3 coding sequence is TGTGCCAGCTCCCCGGGCCGGCCCGATGGCTACACCTTC. This chain connects TRBV6-1 to TRBJ1-2, with unresolved D. Looked up from germline, CDR1 is MNHNS and CDR2 is SASEGT. The V and J ends lost 8 bases and 6 bases respectively, with 16 bases between them. The CDR3 length is 13 residues.

This chain links TRBV19 with TRBJ2-5, with 7 nucleotides matching TRBD1. Trimming took 7 bases from V and 1 from J; bases not matched to a gene: 6. Germline CDR1 is LNHDA and CDR2 is SQIVND (reference sequence). This CDR3 contains 14 residues. This CDR3 is CASKAHRGQETQYF. For the CDR3, the DNA is TGTGCCAGTAAGGCCCACAGGGGCCAAGAGACCCAGTACTTC.

This chain uses TRBV15 with TRBJ2-5, with no clear D. TRBJ2-7 matches the DNA end more closely, so the J call is doubtful. The CDR3 sequence is 14 residues long. The V gene's germline CDR1 is LNHNV and CDR2 YYDKDF (reference sequence). This CDR3 is CATSRARVSYEQYF. The DNA of the CDR3 is TGTGCCACCAGCAGAGCCCGAGTCTCCTACGAGCAGTACTTC.

The rearrangement links TRBV9 to TRBJ2-1, with 10 bases matching TRBD2. The germline V gene encodes CDR1 SGDLS and CDR2 YYNGEE. The junction had 8 bases not matched to a gene; V was cut back by 3 bases and J by 8 bases. This CDR3 has 15 residues. The CDR3: CASSEGSSGSHEQFF. The CDR3 region has the DNA TGTGCCAGCAGCGAGGGATCTAGCGGGAGCCATGAGCAGTTCTTC.

The chain joins TRBV20-1 to TRBJ2-1; unclear D gene. The CDR3 extends over 11 amino acids. V lost 1 base to trimming and J lost 6 bases, with 4 bases between them. Looked up from germline, CDR1 is DFQATT and CDR2 is SNEGSKA (reference sequence). The CDR3, as DNA: TGCAGTGCTAGAGTCCTCAATGAGCAGTTCTTC. It is translated as CSARVLNEQFF.